The 10 T cell receptor beta chains listed next were all sequenced from one sample in a study of blood T cell repertoires in COVID-19. Method: immunoSEQ multiplex PCR; TCRdb's copy keeps in-frame clones and lacks some. The sample contains over 110,000 clones, around 89% of which appear only once. Sequenced input: peripheral blood. The source of these receptors is a human donor in a cohort sampled during active COVID-19.

The sample holds one count of this clone. The V call is TRBV5-1, the J call TRBJ2-1, with a tentative D call TRBD1 (5 bases). This CDR3 contains 15 residues. V was shortened by 5 bases and J by 0 bases, with 12 bases between the two germline ends. Germline V gives CDR1 SGHRS, CDR2 YFSETQ. In DNA form, the CDR3 reads TGCGCCAGCAGTCAGGGCCGTGTCTCCTACAATGAGCAGTTCTTC. Amino acids: CASSQGRVSYNEQFF.

CDR3 nucleotides: TGTGCCAGCAGCTCAGACTCTGATTACCACTATGGCTACACCTTC. It codes for CASSSDSDYHYGYTF. The chain links TRBV5-4 to TRBJ1-2; D unclear. The CDR3 is 15 amino acids. In germline, CDR1 is SGHNT, CDR2 YYREEE (reference sequence). V lost 3 bases, J lost 3 bases, and 15 bases lay in between. The variable domain in full, completed from reference TRBV5-4 and TRBJ1-2, reads ETGVTQSPTHLIKTRGQQVTLRCSSQSGHNTVSWYQQALGQGPQFIFQYYREEENGRGNFPPRFSGLQFPNYSSELNVNALELDDSALYLCASSSDSDYHYGYTFGSGTRLTVV.

The chain links TRBV6-5 to TRBJ2-3, with 9 bases lining up with TRBD1. This CDR3 is 15 amino acids long. Germline CDR1 is MNHEY and CDR2 is SVGAGI. V shed 6 bases, J shed 6 bases, and the junction held 10 bases outside the gene matches. In nucleotides, the CDR3 is TGTGCCAGCAGGGACCGGGACAGGGCAGTGGATACGCAGTATTTT. Its protein is CASRDRDRAVDTQYF.

V and J are TRBV11-1 and TRBJ2-7, with TRBD2 matching over 9 bases. J was trimmed by 2 bases and V by 5 bases; bases with no gene match: 10. The CDR3 is made up of 16 amino acids. Germline lookup yields CDR1 SGHAT and CDR2 FQDESV (reference sequence). CDR3 sequence (DNA): TGTGCCAGCAGCCCCAGACTAGCGGCGGTACCCTACGAGCAGTACTTC. Translation: CASSPRLAAVPYEQYF.

This chain links TRBV3-1 (or the pseudogene TRBV3-2) with TRBJ1-2; D may be TRBD1 (5 bases). V was clipped by 1 base and J by 3 bases, with 6 bases between them. There are 13 residues in the CDR3. The germline V gene has CDR1 LGHDT and CDR2 YNNKEL (reference sequence). CDR3 sequence (DNA): TGTGCCAGCAGCCAAGCGGGGGACTATGGCTACACCTTC. Protein product: CASSQAGDYGYTF.

The chain carries TRBV7-9 and TRBJ2-5; TRBD1 matches at 7 bases. V trimming: 1 base; J trimming: 5 bases; junction bases outside the gene matches: 4. The CDR3 is 14 residues long. The germline CDR1 and CDR2 sequences are SEHNR and FQNEAQ (reference sequence). The CDR3 protein is CASSLETGVETQYF. DNA for the CDR3: TGTGCCAGCAGCTTAGAAACAGGGGTGGAGACCCAGTACTTC.

The chain recombines TRBV27 with TRBJ1-1; a weak D match, TRBD1 (6 bases). Germline lookup yields CDR1 MNHEY and CDR2 SMNVEV (reference sequence). There are 13 residues in the CDR3. V was trimmed by 3 bases and J by 4 bases, leaving 9 bases between them. CDR3 bases: TGTGCCAGCAGTTTTAAAGGGGGCACTGAAGCTTTCTTT. Protein product: CASSFKGGTEAFF.

The chain joins TRBV11-3 to TRBJ2-2, with a weak D call TRBD1 (5 bases). The CDR3 runs to 14 residues. Trimming removed 5 bases at V and 2 bases at J, with 9 bases between. CDR1 and CDR2 from the germline V gene are SGHNT and YENEEA. The CDR3, as DNA: TGTGCCAGCAGCCCCAGGGTTAACACCGGGGAGCTGTTTTTT. Protein: CASSPRVNTGELFF.

The gene calls are TRBV5-1 and TRBJ2-2; D unclear. Germline V CDR1 and CDR2: SGHRS, YFSETQ. V lost 0 bases and J lost 5, with 11 bases in between. This CDR3 comprises 15 residues. CDR3 amino acids: CASSLARVITGELFF. The CDR3 DNA sequence: TGCGCCAGCAGCTTGGCTCGGGTTATTACCGGGGAGCTGTTTTTT.

The chain employs TRBV2 and TRBJ1-6; 7 bases map to TRBD1. The germline V gene has CDR1 SNHLY and CDR2 FYNNEI. CDR3 length: 15 amino acids. Trimming removed 6 bases from V and 2 bases from J; junction bases left unmatched: 4. The CDR3 nucleotides read TGTGCCAGCAGGGAGACAGGGACCTATAATTCACCCCTCCACTTT. Encoded protein: CASRETGTYNSPLHF.